This TCR beta chain was found in a study of CD8 T cells in ankylosing spondylitis. Study findings and constraints: From matched ankylosing spondylitis synovial fluid, disease-linked clones were reportedly recovered at significantly enriched levels. A motif in TCR beta, a set of eight or nine highly homologous variants, appeared characteristic of ankylosing spondylitis blood. In the blood and synovial fluid of reactive arthritis, some motif variants had been previously reported.

Making use of molecular barcodes, quantitative 5'-RACE generated TCR beta libraries. TCRdb redid the calling of the 5' RACE reads with MiXCR, one entry per CDR3 protein. The table shows around 250,000 distinct CDR3 sequences, with under 20% occurring only once. This clonotype was counted between two and nine times. What it binds is unknown. The V end was cut by 0 bases, the J end by 2 bases, with 8 bases between. This CDR3 region has 14 residues. Germline V gives CDR1 MNHEY, CDR2 SVGAGI. Sequencing input: blood, either unsorted or a sorted T cell fraction (not recorded which). The receptor's source is a male donor with ankylosing spondylitis or in good health (not recorded which). This rearrangement joins TRBV6-5 to TRBJ2-7; no firm D call. CDR3 bases: TGTGCCAGCAGTTACTCGGGGTTTCCCTACGAGCAGTACTTC. Translation gives CASSYSGFPYEQYF.